Shown below are 18 T cell receptor beta chains from a single sample sequenced in a study of spatial heterogeneity in lung cancer. Described time point: blood at routine non-recurrence follow-up after resection. Using its own MiXCR run on the 5' RACE reads, TCRdb lists one record per CDR3 protein. This table has over 95,000 distinct CDR3 sequences, less than 14% appearing once. The input for sequencing was PBMCs, taken at follow-up. Receptor source: a female donor with early-stage non-small cell lung cancer.

This clonotype was counted only a few times. V and J are TRBV3-1 and TRBJ2-3, with 9 positions matching TRBD2. Looked up from germline, CDR1 is LGHDT and CDR2 is YNNKEL (reference sequence). The CDR3 spans 15 residues. V was clipped by 0 bases and J by 4 bases; unmatched bases: 2. The DNA of the CDR3 is TGTGCCAGCAGCCAAGACAGACTAGCGGCAGATACGCAGTATTTT. Translating gives CASSQDRLAADTQYF.

Ten or more counts support this clonotype. This chain uses TRBV10-3 with TRBJ2-7; 13 bases agree with TRBD2. Trimming removed 10 bases from V and 6 bases from J; junction bases left unmatched: 12. This CDR3 is built from 15 residues. CDR1 and CDR2 from the germline V gene are ENHRY and SYGVKD. Here the CDR3 reads CATVGTSGRASEQYF. CDR3 nucleotides: TGTGCCACGGTGGGAACTAGCGGGAGGGCCAGCGAGCAGTACTTC.

This clonotype was found a few times. In nucleotides, the CDR3 is TGCAGCGTTGTGTCTCGTGTCGGGGTAAGACCAGATACGCAGTATTTT. Encoded protein: CSVVSRVGVRPDTQYF. The gene calls are TRBV29-1 and TRBJ2-3, with a weak D call TRBD2 (5 bases). The CDR3 is made up of 16 amino acids. Germline V CDR1 and CDR2: SQVTM, ANQGSEA. Trimming took 4 bases from V and 4 from J, leaving 21 bases between them.

This clonotype was detected only a few times. The rearrangement uses TRBV6-2 or TRBV6-3 and TRBJ2-7; no reliable D call. V shed 2 bases and J shed 6 bases, with 8 bases lying between them. Per the germline V gene, CDR1 is MNHEY and CDR2 is SVGEGT. The CDR3 is 12 amino acids. The CDR3 here is CASSYAVGEQYF. The CDR3, as DNA: TGTGCCAGCAGTTACGCTGTGGGCGAGCAGTACTTC.

There are many counts of this clonotype. The genes are TRBV7-9 and TRBJ1-2, with 9 bases aligning to TRBD1. Germline lookup yields CDR1 SEHNR and CDR2 FQNEAQ (reference sequence). The trim removed 5 bases at V and 4 bases at J, leaving 2 bases unmatched. This CDR3 is 13 amino acids long. CDR3 sequence: CASSGQGTYGYTF. The CDR3 DNA follows: TGTGCCAGCAGCGGACAGGGGACCTATGGCTACACCTTC.

The J gene is TRBJ2-3, the V gene TRBV20-1; the match to TRBD2 covers 9 bases. This CDR3 is 15 amino acids long. V trimming: 0 bases; J trimming: 2 bases; junction bases outside the gene matches: 3. Looked up from germline, CDR1 is DFQATT and CDR2 is SNEGSKA (reference sequence). As DNA, the CDR3 is TGCAGTGCTAGAGATAGCGGGAGTTACACAGATACGCAGTATTTT. It is translated as CSARDSGSYTDTQYF.

This chain links TRBV5-6 with TRBJ2-7; 10 nucleotides agree with TRBD2. Germline V gene data show CDR1 as SGHDT and CDR2 as YYEEEE. The CDR3 runs 13 residues. The V gene end was trimmed by 4 bases and the J gene end by 6 bases; junction bases not matched to a gene: 4. The CDR3: CASSRTSGGEQYF. In nucleotides, the CDR3 is TGTGCCAGCAGCCGGACTAGCGGCGGCGAGCAGTACTTC.

Regarding this clonotype: One end of the junction is discordant with germline, which a read error may explain. The V call is TRBV7-9, the J call TRBJ1-6, with 8 bases lining up with TRBD1. Germline assignment: CDR1 SEHNR and CDR2 FQNEAQ (reference sequence). There are 14 residues in the CDR3. CDR3 coding DNA: TGTGCCGGCAGCTTGACAGGGGTCCATTCACCCCTCCACTTT. It codes for CAGSLTGVHSPLHF.

The chain is built from TRBV12-3 or TRBV12-4 and TRBJ1-2; D call uncertain. Trimming shortened V by 4 bases and J by 4 bases, and 7 bases separated the two germline ends. The CDR3 has 12 amino acids. The DNA of the CDR3 is TGTGCCAGCAGTTGGGGAGTCTATGGCTACACCTTC. Translating gives CASSWGVYGYTF.

This clonotype was counted between two and nine times. The chain carries TRBV24-1 and TRBJ2-3; D may be TRBD1 or TRBD2 (5 bases each). V lost 3 bases to trimming and J lost 3 bases, with 15 bases between them. The length of the CDR3 is 16 residues. Per germline, CDR1 KGHDR and CDR2 SFDVKD. The CDR3 spells CATSDPGTLETDTQYF. The CDR3 DNA is TGTGCCACCAGTGATCCTGGGACGCTAGAGACAGATACGCAGTATTTT.

This clonotype was seen more than once but under ten times. Here the CDR3 DNA reads TGTGCCAGCTCACCGACAACAGGGAACTACGAGCAGTACTTC. Protein sequence: CASSPTTGNYEQYF. The chain recombines TRBV18 with TRBJ2-7; weak D call: TRBD1 (6 bases). CDR1 is KGHSH, CDR2 LQKENI, per germline. CDR3 size: 14 residues. The ends were cut back, 3 bases at V and 3 bases at J, with 12 bases in the middle. Full variable domain (outside the CDR3, taken from reference TRBV18 and TRBJ2-7): NAGVMQNPRHLVRRRGQEARLRCSPMKGHSHVYWYRQLPEEGLKFMVYLQKENIIDESGMPKERFSAEFPKEGPSILRIQQVVRGDSAAYFCASSPTTGNYEQYFGPGTRLTVT.

There are a few counts of this clonotype. The chain links TRBV28 to TRBJ2-3; the D is unclear. Germline CDR1 reads MDHEN; CDR2 reads SYDVKM. The V gene lost 5 bases and the J gene lost 0 bases, with 12 bases spanning the gap. The CDR3 contains 15 residues. The CDR3 coding sequence is TGTGCCAGCAGTCCGGGCGAGGTCAGCACAGATACGCAGTATTTT. As protein: CASSPGEVSTDTQYF.

The genes are TRBV5-1 and TRBJ2-5, with 7 bases that match TRBD2. The CDR3 sequence is 14 residues long. Germline-derived CDR1 and CDR2 are SGHRS and YFSETQ. J lost 6 bases, V lost 2 bases, and 7 bases had no gene match. The DNA for the CDR3 is TGCGCCAGCAGCTTCATCGGACTAGAAAAGACCCAGTACTTC. Encoded protein: CASSFIGLEKTQYF.

Ten or more counts support this clonotype. The DNA for the CDR3 is TGTGCCAGCAGTGGACAGGATAATTCACCCCTCCACTTT. It codes for CASSGQDNSPLHF. J is TRBJ1-6 and V is TRBV27, with 7 bases that match TRBD1. With V trimmed by 5 bases and J by 5 bases, 0 bases remained unmatched. The germline V gene has CDR1 MNHEY and CDR2 SMNVEV (reference sequence). The CDR3 is made up of 13 amino acids.

The V and J genes are TRBV19 and TRBJ2-3; possibly TRBD2 for D (6 bases). Trimming pared 7 bases from V and 6 bases from J, leaving 14 bases between. The germline CDR1 and CDR2 sequences are LNHDA and SQIVND (reference sequence). This CDR3 contains 13 residues. The CDR3 loop is CASTPEGRDTQYF. In DNA, the CDR3 is TGTGCCAGTACGCCGGAGGGCCGGGATACGCAGTATTTT.

This clonotype was seen at least ten times. This rearrangement joins TRBV6-5 to TRBJ1-1; the D gene is possibly TRBD1 (5 bases). Germline CDR1 is MNHEY and CDR2 is SVGAGI. The CDR3 is 14 residues long. Trimming pared 5 bases from V and 2 bases from J, leaving 12 bases between. Written as DNA, the CDR3 is TGTGCCAGCAGTACCCACCGGGGCAACACTGAAGCTTTCTTT. Translated: CASSTHRGNTEAFF.

This clonotype was observed at least ten times. The chain employs TRBV7-9 and TRBJ2-6; D may be TRBD1 or TRBD2 (5 bases each). This CDR3 comprises 15 residues. V lost 4 bases to trimming and J lost 2 bases, with 9 bases between them. Per the germline V gene, CDR1 is SEHNR and CDR2 is FQNEAQ (reference sequence). The CDR3 nucleotides are TGTGCCAGCAGCTCAGGGACGGCTGGGGCCAACGTCCTGACTTTC. The encoded protein is CASSSGTAGANVLTF.

As for this clonotype: The junction and the germline gene differ at one end; a read error may be behind it. The genes are TRBV7-7 and TRBJ2-1, with D hard to call. This CDR3 is built from 16 residues. Germline lookup yields CDR1 SSHAT and CDR2 FNYEAQ (reference sequence). CDR3 bases: TGTGCTAGCAGCCTTGGACCCTCGAGCTCCTACAATGAGCAGTTCTTC. Its translation: CASSLGPSSSYNEQFF.